This TCR beta chain is from a study of CDR3 diversity in severe acne (dated 2019 in TCRdb). At the junction V is shortened by 6 bases and J by 5 bases, with 19 bases in between. The cysteine opens and the phenylalanine closes a CDR3 of 15 amino acids. Just the 45-base CDR3 DNA is kept, in frame starting at base 1. On this clonotype: This clone's antigen is unknown. No qualities accompany the bases; no much larger clone lies one base away.

Library construction relied on PCR. The sequencer listed for this sample is Illumina HiSeq 2000. Using fastp trimming at Q25 and MiXCR clonotype assembly, TCRdb reanalyzed the public sequencing data and kept in-frame beta chains. Every entry covers one CDR3 protein and lists the most common genes and DNA from its rows. The sample profile shows tens of thousands of distinct CDR3 sequences; about 53% of them were found once. Around 10% of the sample is in the top ten clones. This chain is built from TRBV12-3 or TRBV12-4 and TRBJ1-1, with TRBD1 tentatively as D gene (6 bases match). The sample taken for sequencing was blood. The sequence derives from a male donor with severe acne vulgaris. The CDR3 has the sequence CASSPRQALGTEAFF. The nucleotide sequence is given as TGTGCCAGCAGCCCTAGACAGGCCCTAGGGACTGAAGCTTTCTTT.